The rows below give T cell receptor beta chains drawn from one sample of a study of Graves' ophthalmopathy and Graves' hyperthyroidism. One entry per CDR3 protein results from TCRdb running MiXCR on the multiplex PCR reads. Of approximately 160,000 distinct CDR3 sequences in the sample, less than 45% are singletons; the top ten hold under 6.5%. Material for sequencing was peripheral blood. The receptors stem from a woman between 40 and 50 years old with Graves' ophthalmopathy. Each CDR3 is given with its conserved first and last residue. A D gene is named only where the DNA matches it firmly. Some rows mark clone size as missing; the rest say once, few, many or name a class of expanded clone.

- TRBJ2-5 many TRBV6-5 CASSPLAGTKKETQYF TGTGCCAGCAGTCCTCTCGCCGGGACAAAGAAAGAGACCCAGTACTTC
- TRBJ1-1 many TRBV9 CASSVEGGLGTEAFF TGTGCCAGCAGCGTAGAGGGGGGGCTCGGCACTGAAGCTTTCTTT
- TRBJ1-1 many TRBV7-2 CASSPHRGTEAFF TGTGCCAGCAGCCCCCATAGGGGGACTGAAGCTTTCTTT
- TRBJ1-5 many TRBV12-3/TRBV12-4 CASSLEGAIQPQHF TGTGCCAGCAGTTTAGAAGGGGCGATTCAGCCCCAGCATTTT
- TRBJ2-5 once TRBV7-9 CASSLRGATQYF TGTGCCAGCAGCTTAAGAGGCGCGACCCAGTACTTC
TRBD1 TRBJ1-2 - TRBV4-1 CASSHEPPGQGYGYTF TGCGCCAGCAGCCATGAACCACCGGGACAGGGGTATGGCTACACCTTC
- TRBJ2-5 - TRBV7-2 CASSLGRQRETQYF TGTGCCAGCAGCTTAGGACGCCAAAGAGAGACCCAGTACTTC
- TRBJ1-5 many TRBV15 CATSSRTVVYSNQPQHF TGTGCCACCAGCAGCCGGACCGTTGTTTATAGCAATCAGCCCCAGCATTTT
TRBD2 TRBJ2-5 many TRBV2 CASSRTSGSETQYF TGTGCCAGCAGTCGGACTAGCGGGAGTGAGACCCAGTACTTC
- TRBJ2-5 - TRBV20-1 CSARDSRDPQETQYF TGCAGTGCTAGAGACAGCAGGGACCCCCAAGAGACCCAGTACTTC
- TRBJ2-7 few TRBV29-1 CSVVAQGYSYEQYF TGCAGCGTTGTGGCCCAGGGATATTCCTACGAGCAGTACTTC